The rows below give T cell receptor beta chains drawn from one sample of a study of cytomegalovirus exposure and HLA in healthy donors. Clones were sequenced by immunoSEQ multiplex PCR, and TCRdb holds only the in-frame ones, with some missing. The sample carries approximately 170,000 clones, roughly 80% recorded once. The sequenced sample consisted of PBMCs. The receptors stem from a human donor in good health. CDR3s include the opening cysteine and the closing phenylalanine or tryptophan. D genes are given only for firm matches. Only part of the rows carry a size: once, few, many, or a class if the clone is expanded.

few | TRBJ1-1 | . | TRBV29-1 | TGCAGCGTAGGACAGCAAAACACTGAAGCTTTCTTT | CSVGQQNTEAFF
. | TRBJ2-2 | TRBD2 | TRBV10-3 | TGTGCCATCAGTCCTAATCCGGGACTAGCTTACACCGGGGAGCTGTTTTTT | CAISPNPGLAYTGELFF
. | TRBJ1-1 | . | TRBV10-3 | TGTGCCATCAGCTCAACAGACAGGACCATATACGTGGGCACTGAAGCTTTCTTT | CAISSTDRTIYVGTEAFF
. | TRBJ2-3 | TRBD2 | TRBV5-4 | TGTGCCAGCAGCCCGGGACTAGCGGGGGCAGATACGCAGTATTTT | CASSPGLAGADTQYF
once | TRBJ1-2 | TRBD1 | TRBV19 | TGTGCCAGTAGTCGCGCCGGGGGACAGGGGTTCAATGGCTACACCTTC | CASSRAGGQGFNGYTF
. | TRBJ2-7 | . | TRBV4-3 | TGCGCCAGCAGCCAATTACAGAAAGGTCCCTACGAGCAGTACTTC | CASSQLQKGPYEQYF
. | TRBJ2-7 | TRBD2 | TRBV12-5 | TGTGCTAGTGGTTTGGTACTGTCGCCGCGGGGGGACGAGCAGTACTTC | CASGLVLSPRGDEQYF
. | TRBJ1-6 | . | TRBV5-6 | TGTGCCAGCAGCTTGGCAGGGAACTCACCCCTCCACTTT | CASSLAGNSPLHF
. | TRBJ2-1 | TRBD2 | TRBV7-2 | TGTGCCAGCAGCTTAGCGAGGACGGGGGGGCCGGTTGATGAGCAGTTCTTC | CASSLARTGGPVDEQFF
. | TRBJ1-6 | . | TRBV7-2 | TGTGCCAGCAGCTACGACGGGCCCCTCCACTTT | CASSYDGPLHF
. | TRBJ2-3 | . | TRBV5-8 | TGTGCCAGCAGCACCGCGGGGCCTGGCACAGATACGCAGTATTTT | CASSTAGPGTDTQYF
. | TRBJ2-4 | TRBD1 | TRBV4-1 | TGCGCCAGCAGCTACCGGGACAGGGGATGGGAAAACATTCAGTACTTC | CASSYRDRGWENIQYF
. | TRBJ2-1 | . | TRBV9 | TGTGCCAGCAGCGTAGCTCTGATAACAGCCTCCTACAATGAGCAGTTCTTC | CASSVALITASYNEQFF
. | TRBJ2-2 | . | TRBV11-2 | TGTGCCAGCAGCATTCACACCAGAAACACCGGGGAGCTGTTTTTT | CASSIHTRNTGELFF
. | TRBJ2-1 | . | TRBV5-1 | TGCGCCAGCAGCTTGGGGCAGGGTTTCGGAAATGAGCAGTTCTTC | CASSLGQGFGNEQFF
. | TRBJ1-2 | TRBD1 | TRBV19 | TGTGCCAGTAGTATTTCGGGACAGGGAGTACGAGGCTACACCTTC | CASSISGQGVRGYTF
. | TRBJ1-2 | . | TRBV15 | TGTGCCACCAGGACAGACCTCGCGGGCTACACCTTC | CATRTDLAGYTF
once | TRBJ2-7 | TRBD1 | TRBV9 | TGTGCCAGCAGCGTGTCCCACGACAGGGGTTACGAGCAGTACTTC | CASSVSHDRGYEQYF
. | TRBJ2-2 | . | TRBV10-3 | TGTGCCATCAGTGAACGACGGGGGACCGGGGAGCTGTTTTTT | CAISERRGTGELFF
few | TRBJ2-7 | . | TRBV7-9 | TGTGCCAGCAGCCCCGCAGGAGGGGGCGTCAACGAGCAGTACTTC | CASSPAGGGVNEQYF
. | TRBJ1-2 | TRBD1 | TRBV6-5 | TGTGCCAGCAGTCAGACTACAGGGGCCCCTAATGGCTACACCTTC | CASSQTTGAPNGYTF
. | TRBJ2-1 | . | TRBV5-4 | TGTGCCAGCAGGCAGGAGGGTTACAATGAGCAGTTCTTC | CASRQEGYNEQFF
. | TRBJ2-1 | TRBD2 | TRBV2 | TGTGCCAGCGGGGGGGACCACAATGAGCAGTTCTTC | CASGGDHNEQFF
. | TRBJ2-1 | . | TRBV4-2 | TGTGCCAGCAGCCAAGGTTCTTCCTACAATGAGCAGTTCTTC | CASSQGSSYNEQFF
. | TRBJ1-4 | . | TRBV2 | TGTGCGACGGGGGATGCAACTAATGAAAAACTGTTTTTT | CATGDATNEKLFF
. | TRBJ1-3 | . | TRBV9 | TGTGCCAGCAGCTCTGATGGGTACAGGGAGACGGACTCTGGAAACACCATATATTTT | CASSSDGYRETDSGNTIYF
. | TRBJ1-2 | TRBD1 | TRBV6-5 | TGTGCCAGCAGTCCACTCACAGGGGAAGTGGAAGGCTACACCTTC | CASSPLTGEVEGYTF
once | TRBJ2-7 | TRBD2 | TRBV5-4 | TGTGCCAGCAGCTTGAGCGGGGGGGCGGGTTACGAGCAGTACTTC | CASSLSGGAGYEQYF
. | TRBJ1-2 | . | TRBV7-9 | TGTGCCAGCAGCTCAGGAGCAGGGGAAGGCTACACCTTC | CASSSGAGEGYTF
. | TRBJ2-3 | . | TRBV7-3 | TGTGCCAGCAGCTCCTCTAAGGATACGCAGTATTTT | CASSSSKDTQYF
. | TRBJ2-3 | . | TRBV4-3 | TGCGCCAGCAGCCAAGCCCTGATCGGGGTCTTCCCAGATACGCAGTATTTT | CASSQALIGVFPDTQYF
few | TRBJ1-1 | TRBD1 | TRBV25-1 | TGTGCCAGCAGTGCTAGGACAGGGGAGAACACTGAAGCTTTCTTT | CASSARTGENTEAFF
. | TRBJ1-2 | . | TRBV6-1 | TGTGCCAGCAGTGAAATACCGGGACATTACAACTATGGCTACACCTTC | CASSEIPGHYNYGYTF
. | TRBJ2-7 | TRBD2 | TRBV11-3 | TGTGCCAGCAGCAACGGACTAGCAGCCTACGAGCAGTACTTC | CASSNGLAAYEQYF
. | TRBJ1-3 | . | TRBV27 | TGTGCCAGCAGTTTCACGGGTTCTGGAAACACCATATATTTT | CASSFTGSGNTIYF
. | TRBJ2-7 | TRBD1 | TRBV5-1 | TGCGCCACTTCCCGGGACAGATCTTACGAGCAGTACTTC | CATSRDRSYEQYF
few | TRBJ1-6 | . | TRBV19 | TGTGCCAGTAGTATTGACGGGGTTTCACCCCTCCACTTT | CASSIDGVSPLHF
. | TRBJ2-5 | . | TRBV18 | TGTGCCAGCTCACCCGGTTTAGAGACCCAGTACTTC | CASSPGLETQYF
. | TRBJ2-2 | TRBD2 | TRBV28 | TGTGCCAGCAGTTTTTTTCCGGGACTAGCGGCCGGGGAGCTGTTTTTT | CASSFFPGLAAGELFF
. | TRBJ2-2 | TRBD1 | TRBV2 | TGTGCCAGCAGTGAAACCGGGACAGAGTACACCGGGGAGCTGTTTTTT | CASSETGTEYTGELFF
few | TRBJ1-6 | . | TRBV4-2 | TGTGCCAGCAGCCAAGCCAATAATTCACCCCTCCACTTT | CASSQANNSPLHF